The 29 T cell receptor beta chains reported below all come from one sample, sequenced in a study of breast tumors, draining lymph nodes, adjacent tissues. In TCRdb, the multiplex PCR reads were re-called with MiXCR into one record per CDR3 protein. In the table there are about 180,000 distinct CDR3 sequences, 30% to 35% of which are singletons. Axillary draining lymph nodes of breast cancer patients supplied the node samples. Input material: axillary lymph node tissue. Receptors were obtained from a female donor with breast cancer. Some clones in this sample may be carry-over from other donors' samples.

Concerning this clonotype: Relative to the germline gene, one junction end is altered; a read error may explain this. CDR3 nucleotide sequence: TGCGCCATCAGTGCCGGGACAGGAGCTAGTGGCTACACCTTC. This codes for CAISAGTGASGYTF. The chain is built from TRBV10-3 and TRBJ1-2; 8 bases are shared with TRBD1. The germline gives CDR1 ENHRY, CDR2 SYGVKD. This CDR3 has 14 amino acids.

Concerning this clonotype: One junction end disagrees with the germline gene, perhaps due to a read error. The chain employs TRBV11-3 and TRBJ1-5, with a possible D match to TRBD1 (5 bases). CDR3 length: 13 residues. CDR1 is SGHNT, CDR2 YENEEA, per germline. Here the CDR3 reads CASSQGSNPPQHF. The CDR3 nucleotides read TGTGCCAGCAGCCAGGGTAGCAATCCGCCCCAGCATTTT.

This clonotype came up many times. The chain recombines TRBV20-1 with TRBJ1-1, with unresolved D. Germline V gene sequence: CDR1 DFQATT, CDR2 SNEGSKA (reference sequence). This CDR3 is built from 14 residues. Deletions cut 3 bases from V and 2 bases from J, with 13 bases between. In nucleotides, the CDR3 is TGCAGTGCTAGTCCTTCAACCTTCAACACTGAAGCTTTCTTT. Protein sequence: CSASPSTFNTEAFF.

This clonotype was seen many times. The V gene is TRBV11-2, the J gene TRBJ2-3; the match to TRBD2 covers 13 bases. V was clipped by 2 bases and J by 3 bases; unmatched bases: 5. The V gene's germline CDR1 is SGHAT and CDR2 FQNNGV. CDR3 length: 17 residues. CDR3 bases: TGTGCCAGCAGCTTACCCAGACTAGCGGGGGGTACAGATACGCAGTATTTT. This gives the protein CASSLPRLAGGTDTQYF.

This clonotype was counted only a few times. The chain links TRBV18 to TRBJ2-7; 9 bases are shared with TRBD1. The CDR3 is 15 residues long. The V segment lost 3 bases and the J segment 2 bases; nucleotides outside the gene matches: 5. CDR1 is KGHSH and CDR2 is LQKENI in the germline V gene. CDR3 region: CASSPGQGTPYEQYF. The DNA for the CDR3 is TGTGCCAGCTCACCCGGACAGGGGACTCCCTACGAGCAGTACTTC.

Comments on this clonotype: Since a much larger clone is just one base distant, this may be a read error. The rearrangement uses TRBV4-2 and TRBJ1-2; no definite D call. This CDR3 contains 16 residues. V was clipped by 1 base and J by 4 bases, with 16 bases between them. Per the germline V gene, CDR1 is LGHNA and CDR2 is YNFKEQ. In DNA form, the CDR3 reads TGTGCCAGCAGCCAAGCTGAAGGGAAAACTACCTATGGCTACACCTTC. Its protein product is CASSQAEGKTTYGYTF.

Remarks on this clonotype: A much more abundant neighbour one base away suggests this may be a read error. The genes are TRBV4-3 and TRBJ1-2, with unresolved D. The CDR3 contains 18 residues. Looked up from germline, CDR1 is LGHNA and CDR2 is YSLEER. CDR3 loop: CASSQDRLGMGAGDGCTF. The CDR3 nucleotides read TGCGCCAGCAGCCAAGACCGACTAGGGATGGGTGCGGGCGATGGCTGCACCTTC.

The chain uses TRBV15 and TRBJ2-7, with TRBD2 matching 8 bases. The ends lost 1 base at V and 0 bases at J; junction bases unmatched: 14. The CDR3 contains 19 residues. CDR1 and CDR2 (germline): LNHNV, YYDKDF (reference sequence). CDR3 residues: CATSRVVPREASSSYEQYF. The CDR3 nucleotides read TGTGCCACCAGCAGAGTGGTCCCGCGGGAGGCCTCAAGCTCCTACGAGCAGTACTTC. Complete variable domain (other parts from reference TRBV15 and TRBJ2-7): DAMVIQNPRYQVTQFGKPVTLSCSQTLNHNVMYWYQQKSSQAPKLLFHYYDKDFNNEADTPDNFQSRRPNTSFCFLDIRSPGLGDTAMYLCATSRVVPREASSSYEQYFGPGTRLTVT.

The chain has TRBV14 and TRBJ2-2, with 15 bases identical to TRBD2. Trimming cost V 4 bases and J 4 bases; bases outside gene matches: 7. The germline V gene has CDR1 SGHDN and CDR2 FVKESK. The CDR3 runs to 18 residues. CDR3 residues: CASSRRTSGRAGTGELFF. The DNA for the CDR3 is TGTGCCAGCAGCCGACGGACTAGCGGGAGGGCCGGCACCGGGGAGCTGTTTTTT.

In its sample, this clonotype was seen a few times. The V call is TRBV3-1, the J call TRBJ2-6; 9 nucleotides line up with TRBD1. CDR1 LGHDT and CDR2 YNNKEL come from the germline V gene (reference sequence). The V gene end was trimmed by 4 bases and the J gene end by 4 bases; junction bases not matched to a gene: 5. The CDR3 has 16 residues. This CDR3 reads CASSPRDRVGANVLTF. In DNA, the CDR3 is TGTGCCAGCAGCCCCCGGGACAGGGTCGGGGCCAACGTCCTGACTTTC.

This clonotype was counted many times. The CDR3 spells CAISEPGQGLNEQFF. The CDR3 coding sequence is TGTGCCATCAGTGAACCGGGACAGGGGCTGAATGAGCAGTTCTTC. This chain joins TRBV10-3 and TRBJ2-1, with TRBD1 matching over 10 bases. Trimming at V came to 3 bases and at J to 7 bases, leaving 6 bases not matched to a gene. The length of the CDR3 is 15 residues. CDR1 and CDR2 from the germline V gene are ENHRY and SYGVKD.

About this clonotype itself: This likely comes from a read error, as the CDR3 has no conserved phenylalanine or tryptophan at its end. The chain uses TRBV7-7 and TRBJ2-5, with D hard to call. Per the germline V gene, CDR1 is SSHAT and CDR2 is FNYEAQ (reference sequence). The CDR3 is made up of 14 amino acids. This CDR3 reads CASSLGSNQETQYL. The CDR3 nucleotides are TGTGCTAGCAGCTTAGGCAGCAACCAGGAGACCCAGTACCTC.

The genes are TRBV29-1 and TRBJ2-7, with D unresolved. This CDR3 has 13 residues. V was trimmed by 8 bases and J by 2 bases, leaving 16 bases between them. Germline V lookup: CDR1 SQVTM, CDR2 ANQGSEA. The CDR3 DNA reads TGCAGCCAAGAGGTGGCCATTACCTACGAGCAGTACTTC. Translated: CSQEVAITYEQYF.

This clonotype was picked up a small number of times. The rearrangement joins TRBV11-1 to TRBJ2-7; D is perhaps TRBD2 (6 bases). Germline CDR1 is SGHAT and CDR2 is FQDESV (reference sequence). Trimming stripped 5 bases from V and 2 bases from J, with 19 bases between. This CDR3 comprises 16 residues. CDR3: CASSQTGEAFTYEQYF. The CDR3 bases are TGTGCCAGCAGCCAAACCGGGGAGGCGTTTACCTACGAGCAGTACTTC.

This clonotype has a count of ten or more. The chain couples TRBV11-3 to TRBJ2-3, with D possibly matching TRBD1 (6 bases). In germline, CDR1 is SGHNT, CDR2 YENEEA. The CDR3 is 15 amino acids. Trimming took 6 bases from V and 3 from J, leaving 16 bases between them. The chain's CDR3 is CASSSGQTSTDTQYF. In DNA form, the CDR3 reads TGTGCCAGCAGTTCTGGACAGACGTCTACAGATACGCAGTATTTT.

The chain has TRBV10-3 and TRBJ2-7; 14 bases align to TRBD2. Germline CDR1 ENHRY, CDR2 SYGVKD. After removal of 6 bases from V and 1 base from J, the junction contained 11 bases not matched to a gene. CDR3 length: 18 amino acids. The CDR3 DNA reads as TGTGCCATCAGCCAAACCGGGACTAGCGGGAGTTCTTCCTACGAGCAGTACTTC. Amino acids: CAISQTGTSGSSSYEQYF.

A word on this clonotype: A much larger clone lies a single base off, so this may be a read error. The gene calls are TRBV7-6 and TRBJ2-7; D remains ambiguous. The germline CDR1 and CDR2 sequences are SGHVS and FNYEAQ. The CDR3 spans 13 residues. V lost 1 base and J lost 5, with 9 bases in between. For the CDR3, the DNA is TGTGCCAGCAGCTTAGGCGTGATAGACGAGCAGTACTTC. This codes for CASSLGVIDEQYF.

The gene calls are TRBV20-1 and TRBJ1-6; 7 bases match TRBD1. This CDR3 has 15 amino acids. Losses at the gene ends were 3 bases for V and 8 bases for J; bases not matched to a gene: 10. Germline-derived CDR1 and CDR2 are DFQATT and SNEGSKA (reference sequence). The CDR3 loop is CSARRSGGTDSPLHF. CDR3 in DNA: TGCAGTGCTAGGCGTAGCGGGGGGACAGATTCACCCCTCCACTTT.

V and J are TRBV6-1 and TRBJ2-7; 9 bases agree with TRBD1. Looked up from germline, CDR1 is MNHNS and CDR2 is SASEGT. There are 16 residues in the CDR3. Unmatched junction bases numbered 14, after V lost 4 bases and J lost 7 bases. CDR3 amino acids: CASSVLDPGQGYEQYF. Here the CDR3 DNA reads TGTGCCAGCAGTGTCCTGGACCCGGGACAGGGTTATGAGCAGTACTTC.

This clonotype has ten or more counts. This chain uses TRBV20-1 with TRBJ2-3, with D unclear. Looked up from germline, CDR1 is DFQATT and CDR2 is SNEGSKA (reference sequence). Trimming removed 3 bases from V and 2 bases from J, with 15 bases in between. This CDR3 is 15 amino acids long. CDR3 coding DNA: TGCAGTGCTAGCCTCATCGGTCGGCTCACAGATACGCAGTATTTT. This gives the protein CSASLIGRLTDTQYF.

The rearrangement links TRBV6-5 to TRBJ2-7; D may match TRBD1 or TRBD2 (6 bases each). Germline CDR1 reads MNHEY; CDR2 reads SVGAGI. The CDR3 is made up of 14 amino acids. The ends were cut back, 8 bases at V and 4 bases at J, with 18 bases in the middle. CDR3 in DNA: TGTGCCAGCTCCGGGACTTGGGGGCCTTACGAGCAGTACTTC. Protein sequence: CASSGTWGPYEQYF.

In the case of this clonotype: The CDR3 does not close with the conserved phenylalanine or tryptophan, likely indicating a read error. This chain links TRBV11-3 with TRBJ2-7, with D possibly TRBD2 on 6 matching bases. V was cut by 2 bases and J by 2 bases, with 10 bases left in between. The germline CDR1 and CDR2 sequences are SGHNT and YENEEA. The CDR3 is 14 amino acids. CDR3 sequence: CASSLQRTTYEQYL. The CDR3 DNA reads as TGTGCCAGCAGCTTACAAAGGACTACCTACGAGCAGTACCTC.

This clonotype has at least ten counts. This sequence joins TRBV7-8 and TRBJ2-1, with D unresolved. Germline CDR1 and CDR2: SGHVS and FQNEAQ. The CDR3 is 14 residues long. V was clipped by 6 bases and J by 0 bases, with 9 bases between them. The CDR3 sequence: CASSPQVSYNEQFF. As DNA, the CDR3 is TGTGCCAGCAGTCCCCAGGTCTCCTACAATGAGCAGTTCTTC.

With respect to this clonotype: It may be a read error: a sequence one base away is much more abundant. This CDR3 fails to terminate in the conserved phenylalanine or tryptophan, so it likely reflects a read error. The chain employs TRBV6-5 and TRBJ2-3; 8 nucleotides line up with TRBD2. V shed 6 bases, J shed 3 bases, and the junction held 2 bases outside the gene matches. CDR3 length equals 13 residues. Germline loops: CDR1 MNHEY, CDR2 SVGAGI. The chain's CDR3 is CASRSSGTDTQYS. The CDR3 nucleotides read TGTGCCAGCAGATCTAGCGGGACAGATACGCAGTATTCT.

This chain joins TRBV12-3 or TRBV12-4 and TRBJ2-4; a possible D gene is TRBD2 (6 bases). Deletions cut 3 bases from V and 3 bases from J, with 6 bases between. This CDR3 comprises 13 residues. The CDR3 DNA reads TGTGCCAGCAGTTTGGGGGGCAAAAACATTCAGTACTTC. As protein: CASSLGGKNIQYF.

This clonotype was seen many times. V is TRBV13 and J is TRBJ2-3, with 7 bases matching TRBD2. V shed 3 bases, J shed 3 bases, and the junction held 9 bases outside the gene matches. The CDR3 runs 16 residues. Germline CDR1 PRHDT, CDR2 FYEKMQ (reference sequence). The CDR3 reads CASSLAQAGETDTQYF. The CDR3 DNA sequence: TGTGCCAGCAGCTTGGCCCAGGCGGGAGAAACAGATACGCAGTATTTT.

The V call is TRBV3-1, the J call TRBJ2-1; 7 nucleotides agree with TRBD1. The CDR3 length is 17 residues. The V gene's germline CDR1 is LGHDT and CDR2 YNNKEL (reference sequence). The trim removed 4 bases at V and 0 bases at J, leaving 9 bases unmatched. CDR3 sequence (DNA): TGTGCCAGCAGCCTACTTCGTGGGGACAGCTCCTACAATGAGCAGTTCTTC. It codes for CASSLLRGDSSYNEQFF.

This clonotype came up many times. The chain links TRBV6-1 to TRBJ2-7, with 10 bases aligning to TRBD1. The V and J ends lost 3 bases and 6 bases, in that order; junction bases with no gene match: 5. This CDR3 contains 14 residues. The germline CDR1 and CDR2 sequences are MNHNS and SASEGT. DNA for the CDR3: TGTGCCAGCAGTGAGGGACAGGGGCCTCGCGAGCAGTACTTC. Translated, it gives CASSEGQGPREQYF.

This clonotype was seen once. V usage is TRBV4-2 and J usage is TRBJ1-1; D is unresolved. Germline V CDR1 and CDR2: LGHNA, YNFKEQ. This CDR3 region has 15 residues. Trimming stripped 0 bases from V and 2 bases from J, with 10 bases between. CDR3 coding DNA: TGTGCCAGCAGCCAAGAAAGGGCGGAAAACACTGAAGCTTTCTTT. It specifies CASSQERAENTEAFF.